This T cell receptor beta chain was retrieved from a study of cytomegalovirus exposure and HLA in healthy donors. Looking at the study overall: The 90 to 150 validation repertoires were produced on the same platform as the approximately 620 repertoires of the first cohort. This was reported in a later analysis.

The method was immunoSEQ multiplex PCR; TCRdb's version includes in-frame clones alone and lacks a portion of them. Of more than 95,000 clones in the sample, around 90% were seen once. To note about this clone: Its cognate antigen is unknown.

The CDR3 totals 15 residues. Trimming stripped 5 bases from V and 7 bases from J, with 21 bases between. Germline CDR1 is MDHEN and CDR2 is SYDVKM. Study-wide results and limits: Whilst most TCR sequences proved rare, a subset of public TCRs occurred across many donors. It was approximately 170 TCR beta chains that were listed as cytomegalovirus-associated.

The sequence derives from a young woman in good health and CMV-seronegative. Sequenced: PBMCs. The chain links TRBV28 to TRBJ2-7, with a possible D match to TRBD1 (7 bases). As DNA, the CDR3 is TGTGCCAGCAGTCCTATCGACAGGGACTCAGGGGAGCAGTACTTC. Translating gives CASSPIDRDSGEQYF.